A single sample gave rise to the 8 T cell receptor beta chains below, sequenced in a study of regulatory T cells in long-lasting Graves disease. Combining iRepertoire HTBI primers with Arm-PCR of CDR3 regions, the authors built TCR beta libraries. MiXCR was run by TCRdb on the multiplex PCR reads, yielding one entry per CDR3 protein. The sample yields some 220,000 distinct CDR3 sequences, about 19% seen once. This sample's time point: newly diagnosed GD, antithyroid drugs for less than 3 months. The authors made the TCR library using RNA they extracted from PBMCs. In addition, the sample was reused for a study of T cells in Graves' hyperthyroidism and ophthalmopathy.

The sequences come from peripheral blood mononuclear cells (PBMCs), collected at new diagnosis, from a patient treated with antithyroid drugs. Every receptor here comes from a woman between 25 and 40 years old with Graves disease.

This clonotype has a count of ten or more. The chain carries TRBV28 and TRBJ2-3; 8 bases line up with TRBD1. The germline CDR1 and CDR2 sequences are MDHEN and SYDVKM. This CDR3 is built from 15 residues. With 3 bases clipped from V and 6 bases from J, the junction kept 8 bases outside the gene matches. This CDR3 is CASSFQTGVLDTQYF. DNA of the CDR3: TGTGCCAGCAGTTTCCAGACAGGGGTGTTGGATACGCAGTATTTT.

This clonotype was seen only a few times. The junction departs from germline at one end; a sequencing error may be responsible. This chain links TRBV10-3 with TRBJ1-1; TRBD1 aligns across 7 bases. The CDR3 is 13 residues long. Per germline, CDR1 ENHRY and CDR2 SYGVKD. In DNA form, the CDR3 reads TGTGTCATCGCTTCAGGGGGGAACACTGAAGCTTTCTTT. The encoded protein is CVIASGGNTEAFF.

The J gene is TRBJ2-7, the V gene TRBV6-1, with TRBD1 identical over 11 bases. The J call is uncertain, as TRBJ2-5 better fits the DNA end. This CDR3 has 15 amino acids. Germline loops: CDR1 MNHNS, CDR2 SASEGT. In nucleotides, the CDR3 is TGTGCCAGCAGCTGGACAGGGGGCCTCCAAGAGACCCAGTACTTC. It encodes CASSWTGGLQETQYF.

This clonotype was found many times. CDR3 DNA: TGTGCCTGGGGCACAACTAATGAAAAACTGTTTTTT. Protein product: CAWGTTNEKLFF. V is TRBV30 and J is TRBJ1-4; D ambiguous. The CDR3 runs 12 residues. Germline loops: CDR1 GTSNPN, CDR2 SVGIG (reference sequence). Deletions cut 5 bases from V and 0 bases from J, with 4 bases between.

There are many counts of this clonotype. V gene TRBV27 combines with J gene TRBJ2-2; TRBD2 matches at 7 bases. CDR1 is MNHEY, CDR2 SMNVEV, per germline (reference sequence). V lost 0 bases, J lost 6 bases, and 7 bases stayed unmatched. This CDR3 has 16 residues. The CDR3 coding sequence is TGTGCCAGCAGTTTATCGCCGGGGGGAGGCTCCGGGGAGCTGTTTTTT. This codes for CASSLSPGGGSGELFF.

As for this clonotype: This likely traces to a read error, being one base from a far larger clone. Here the CDR3 reads CASQESSYEQYF. The CDR3 DNA sequence: TGTGCCAGCCAGGAGAGCTCCTACGAGCAGTACTTC. This chain connects TRBV11-2 to TRBJ2-7; D gene ambiguous. The germline CDR1 and CDR2 sequences are SGHAT and FQNNGV. The CDR3 is made up of 12 amino acids. V lost 8 bases to trimming and J lost 0 bases, with 8 bases between them. Full variable domain (missing parts from reference TRBV11-2 and TRBJ2-7): EAGVAQSPRYKIIEKRQSVAFWCNPISGHATLYWYQQILGQGPKLLIQFQNNGVVDDSQLPKDRFSAERLKGVDSTLKIQPAKLEDSAVYLCASQESSYEQYFGPGTRLTVT.

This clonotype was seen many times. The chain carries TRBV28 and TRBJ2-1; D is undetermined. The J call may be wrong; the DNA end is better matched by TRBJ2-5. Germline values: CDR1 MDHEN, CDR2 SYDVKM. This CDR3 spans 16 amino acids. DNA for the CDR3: TGTGCCAGCAGGACATCCGTTAGATGGCAGGTGGAGACCCAGTACTTC. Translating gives CASRTSVRWQVETQYF.

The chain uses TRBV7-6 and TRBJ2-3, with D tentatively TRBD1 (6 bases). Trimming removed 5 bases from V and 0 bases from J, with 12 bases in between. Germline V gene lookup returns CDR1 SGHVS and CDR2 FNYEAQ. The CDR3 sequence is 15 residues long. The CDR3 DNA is TGTGCCAGCAGCCCCAGGGGAGTGAGCACAGATACGCAGTATTTT. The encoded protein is CASSPRGVSTDTQYF.